These 4 T cell receptor beta chains originate from one sample sequenced in a study of siplizumab effects on memory and regulatory T cells. Some clones are missing from TCRdb's copy, which holds only in-frame ones; the method was immunoSEQ multiplex PCR. The data hold 75,000 to 100,000 clones, with roughly 94% observed a single time. The sample taken for sequencing was non-Treg CD4+ T cells sorted from blood. The receptors stem from a human donor in good health.

The chain carries TRBV11-3 and TRBJ2-2, with D uncertain. The CDR3 length is 13 residues. Germline V lookup: CDR1 SGHNT, CDR2 YENEEA. The V end was cut by 5 bases, the J end by 5 bases, with 9 bases between. CDR3 bases: TGTGCCAGCAGCAGTACAAGGACCGGGGAGCTGTTTTTT. Protein product: CASSSTRTGELFF.

The chain employs TRBV19 and TRBJ2-1, with 8 bases that match TRBD1. The CDR3 spans 15 residues. J lost 3 bases, V lost 4 bases, and 5 bases had no gene match. Germline V CDR1 and CDR2: LNHDA, SQIVND (reference sequence). CDR3 DNA sequence: TGTGCCAGTAGTACAGGGGGCGGTTTCTACAATGAGCAGTTCTTC. The encoded protein is CASSTGGGFYNEQFF.

The chain uses TRBV18 and TRBJ1-1; D unclear. V was pared by 2 bases and J by 1 base, with 14 bases between. Germline CDR1 and CDR2: KGHSH and LQKENI. The CDR3 runs 16 residues. The CDR3 is CASSPGRIQGNTEAFF. CDR3 nucleotide sequence: TGTGCCAGCTCACCAGGACGAATACAAGGGAACACTGAAGCTTTCTTT.

The chain joins TRBV10-3 to TRBJ1-5; D might be TRBD1 (5 bases). CDR1 is ENHRY, CDR2 SYGVKD, per germline. With 0 bases removed from V and 3 bases from J, the gap between germline ends came to 9 bases. CDR3 size: 15 residues. The CDR3 here is CAISESMGVNQPQHF. CDR3 coding DNA: TGTGCCATCAGTGAGTCGATGGGGGTCAATCAGCCCCAGCATTTT.